The sequence of this T cell receptor (beta chain) was determined in a study of PD-L1 blockade in urothelial cancer. Losses at the gene ends were 2 bases for V and 5 bases for J; bases not matched to a gene: 11. Looked up from germline, CDR1 is KGHSH and CDR2 is LQKENI. This CDR3 spans 17 amino acids. The protocol was immunoSEQ multiplex PCR, while the TCRdb copy is restricted to in-frame clones and leaves out a portion. This sample carries about 66,000 clones, 88% of them seen once, and the ten largest clones take roughly 10%. Regarding time point: peripheral blood 6 weeks after treatment start. The starting material was PBMCs, obtained around atezolizumab (anti-PD-L1) treatment. The TCR sequence derives from a man between 60 and 75 years old with urothelial cancer. This rearrangement joins TRBV18 to TRBJ1-2, with 10 positions matching TRBD1. DNA of the CDR3: TGTGCCAGCTCACCAGGGACAGGGGTTCGTGTACCTTATGGCTACACCTTC. Translation: CASSPGTGVRVPYGYTF.